One sample yielded the 27 T cell receptor beta chains listed below, sequenced in a study of graft-versus-host responses after intestinal transplantation. The antigens for these receptors are not known. Libraries were prepared by immunoSEQ multiplex PCR; TCRdb keeps only in-frame clonotypes and omits some of them. The sample holds 65,000 to 90,000 clones, about 90% seen once. Sequenced here: unstimulated CD8+ T cells sorted from spleen or lymph node cells, sampled before transplant. These receptors all come from a human donor who was the organ donor for an intestinal transplant.

This clone turned up a few times. This sequence joins TRBV4-1 and TRBJ1-4, with TRBD1 matching over 7 bases. The CDR3 totals 16 residues. Germline CDR1 MGHRA, CDR2 YSYEKL. Trimming removed 4 bases from V and 8 bases from J; junction bases left unmatched: 13. CDR3 in amino acids: CASSPRGSQGEEKLFF. CDR3 coding DNA: TGCGCCAGCAGCCCCAGAGGTAGTCAGGGGGAGGAAAAACTGTTTTTT.

The gene calls are TRBV2 and TRBJ2-3, with 11 nucleotides matching TRBD2. Germline assignment: CDR1 SNHLY and CDR2 FYNNEI. CDR3 length equals 19 residues. The ends lost 6 bases at V and 0 bases at J; junction bases unmatched: 14. Here the CDR3 reads CASRSPLAGGTDSTDTQYF. Written as DNA, the CDR3 is TGTGCCAGCAGATCCCCTCTAGCGGGGGGCACCGATAGCACAGATACGCAGTATTTT.

This chain joins TRBV11-2 and TRBJ1-3; 7 nucleotides line up with TRBD1. V gave up 5 bases and J gave up 2 bases; unmatched junction bases: 9. The CDR3 is 16 amino acids. Germline CDR1 is SGHAT and CDR2 is FQNNGV. In nucleotides, the CDR3 is TGTGCCAGCAGCCCCCGACAGGGCCCTCCTGGAAACACCATATATTTT. Amino acids: CASSPRQGPPGNTIYF. The whole variable domain, filled in from reference TRBV11-2 and TRBJ1-3, reads EAGVAQSPRYKIIEKRQSVAFWCNPISGHATLYWYQQILGQGPKLLIQFQNNGVVDDSQLPKDRFSAERLKGVDSTLKIQPAKLEDSAVYLCASSPRQGPPGNTIYFGEGSWLTVV.

Comments on this clone: At one end the junction does not follow the germline gene, possibly because of a read error. The chain recombines TRBV9 with TRBJ2-1, with 7 bases that match TRBD1. CDR3 length: 15 amino acids. Germline assignment: CDR1 SGDLS and CDR2 YYNGEE. DNA of the CDR3: TGTGCCAGCAGCGTAGAAGGGGGCGACTACAATGAGCGGTTCTTC. It translates to CASSVEGGDYNERFF. Combining the CDR3 with reference TRBV9 and TRBJ2-1 gives the whole variable domain DSGVTQTPKHLITATGQRVTLRCSPRSGDLSVYWYQQSLDQGLQFLIQYYNGEERAKGNILERFSAQQFPDLHSELNLSSLELGDSALYFCASSVEGGDYNERFFGPGTRLTVL.

The chain couples TRBV7-9 to TRBJ1-1; 8 bases fit TRBD1. The CDR3 consists of 15 residues. In germline, CDR1 is SEHNR, CDR2 FQNEAQ (reference sequence). Unmatched junction bases numbered 4, after V lost 3 bases and J lost 1 base. CDR3 protein: CASSFTRGRNTEAFF. The DNA of the CDR3 is TGTGCCAGCAGCTTCACCAGGGGGCGGAACACTGAAGCTTTCTTT.

This clone is a singleton in its sample. The chain couples TRBV30 to TRBJ1-2; perhaps TRBD1 as D (5 bases). Trimming pared 0 bases from V and 6 bases from J, leaving 17 bases between. Germline CDR1 and CDR2: GTSNPN and SVGIG (reference sequence). This CDR3 region has 15 residues. The DNA of the CDR3 is TGTGCCTGGAGTGTAGGGGCAGGGCCCTTCGATGGCTACACCTTC. Its protein is CAWSVGAGPFDGYTF.

V and J are TRBV19 and TRBJ2-5, with D perhaps matching TRBD1 (6 bases). Judging by the DNA end, TRBJ2-7 fits better; the J call may be wrong. CDR3 length equals 12 residues. Per germline, CDR1 LNHDA and CDR2 SQIVND (reference sequence). CDR3 loop: CASSIIGGEQYF. The CDR3 DNA sequence: TGTGCCAGTAGTATTATAGGGGGCGAGCAGTACTTC.

V is TRBV5-1 and J is TRBJ1-1; tentatively, D is TRBD1 (5 bases). CDR3 length: 13 amino acids. Trimming pared 4 bases from V and 6 bases from J, leaving 13 bases between. The V gene's germline CDR1 is SGHRS and CDR2 YFSETQ. CDR3 residues: CASSPVTVAEAFF. DNA for the CDR3: TGCGCCAGCAGCCCCGTGACAGTAGCTGAAGCTTTCTTT.

V gene TRBV4-1 combines with J gene TRBJ2-3; 7 bases are a match to TRBD2. J gave up 6 bases and V 6 bases, and 6 bases lay outside the gene matches. Per germline, CDR1 MGHRA and CDR2 YSYEKL. This CDR3 comprises 13 residues. The CDR3 sequence is CASRRTSFDTQYF. DNA for the CDR3: TGCGCCAGCAGGCGGACTAGTTTTGATACGCAGTATTTT.

J is TRBJ2-1 and V is TRBV15; 14 bases are a match to TRBD2. The CDR3 spans 19 residues. The ends lost 4 bases at V and 0 bases at J; junction bases unmatched: 8. Germline loops: CDR1 LNHNV, CDR2 YYDKDF (reference sequence). The CDR3 sequence is CATSTGLAGGPSSYNEQFF. CDR3 DNA: TGTGCCACCAGCACAGGACTAGCGGGGGGCCCAAGCTCCTACAATGAGCAGTTCTTC.

The chain combines TRBV10-3 with TRBJ2-1; D perhaps matches TRBD2 (6 bases). V shed 2 bases and J shed 3 bases, with 14 bases lying between them. Germline V gene data show CDR1 as ENHRY and CDR2 as SYGVKD. This CDR3 spans 16 amino acids. CDR3 DNA sequence: TGTGCCATCAGTGAGGGCACCGGGACTGACTACAATGAGCAGTTCTTC. Its translation is CAISEGTGTDYNEQFF.

This chain connects TRBV19 to TRBJ1-5, with D maybe TRBD1 (6 bases). The ends were cut back, 6 bases at V and 2 bases at J, with 14 bases in the middle. Germline CDR1 LNHDA, CDR2 SQIVND (reference sequence). This CDR3 is 15 amino acids long. CDR3 DNA: TGTGCCAGTAGCTATGGACAGTATGGCAATCAGCCCCAGCATTTT. Protein product: CASSYGQYGNQPQHF.

This chain links TRBV27 with TRBJ2-7, with D perhaps matching TRBD1 (5 bases). Trimming took 0 bases from V and 12 from J, leaving 15 bases between them. Per germline, CDR1 MNHEY and CDR2 SMNVEV (reference sequence). This CDR3 contains 13 residues. DNA for the CDR3: TGTGCCAGCAGTTTATCGAGCAGGGTTCAACGGTACTTC. Its protein is CASSLSSRVQRYF.

The CDR3 region has the DNA TGCGCCAGCAGCCTTACCGCAGGGGGCTCCTACGAGCAGTACTTC. This encodes CASSLTAGGSYEQYF. This sequence joins TRBV4-1 and TRBJ2-7; TRBD1 matches at 7 bases. The CDR3 has 15 residues. V shed 4 bases, J shed 0 bases, and the junction held 6 bases outside the gene matches. CDR1 is MGHRA and CDR2 is YSYEKL in the germline V gene.

This clone was observed once. The V call is TRBV7-8, the J call TRBJ2-1, with 13 bases identical to TRBD2. V shed 5 bases, J shed 8 bases, and the junction held 15 bases outside the gene matches. Germline V gives CDR1 SGHVS, CDR2 FQNEAQ. This CDR3 region has 18 residues. The CDR3 coding sequence is TGTGCCAGCAGCCCGTGGACTAGCGGGGGCCCCCTTGTCGATGAGCAGTTCTTC. This codes for CASSPWTSGGPLVDEQFF. Drawing the rest from reference TRBV7-8 and TRBJ2-1, the complete variable domain is GAGVSQSPRYKVAKRGQDVALRCDPISGHVSLFWYQQALGQGPEFLTYFQNEAQLDKSGLPSDRFFAERPEGSVSTLKIQRTQQEDSAVYLCASSPWTSGGPLVDEQFFGPGTRLTVL.

V and J are TRBV2 and TRBJ2-3; possible D gene TRBD1, 5 bases. The V end lost 3 bases, the J end lost 3 bases, and 13 bases lay between the germline ends. The CDR3 runs 15 residues. CDR1 is SNHLY and CDR2 is FYNNEI in the germline V gene. Written as DNA, the CDR3 is TGTGCCAGCAGTGACCCCAGACAGACTACAGATACGCAGTATTTT. Translated: CASSDPRQTTDTQYF.

The chain combines TRBV23-1 with TRBJ2-1; TRBD1 matches 9 bases. TRBV23-1 is classed as an ORF, of uncertain function. The CDR3 spans 15 residues. Trimming cost V 1 base and J 10 bases; bases outside gene matches: 8. DNA of the CDR3: TGCGCCAGCAGTCAATGGGGACAGGGAAGTCGGGAGCAGTTCTTC. This translates into CASSQWGQGSREQFF.

The chain has TRBV4-3 and TRBJ2-3, with 8 bases lining up with TRBD2. Trimming at V came to 4 bases and at J to 5 bases, leaving 5 bases not matched to a gene. This CDR3 region has 14 residues. The germline V gene encodes CDR1 LGHNA and CDR2 YSLEER. CDR3: CASSLTGRGDTQYF. The CDR3 nucleotides read TGCGCCAGCAGCCTCACCGGGAGGGGAGATACGCAGTATTTT.

CDR3: CATSNSGGDTGELFF. The CDR3 coding sequence is TGTGCCACCAGCAATAGCGGGGGAGACACCGGGGAGCTGTTTTTT. The chain links TRBV15 to TRBJ2-2; 9 bases fit TRBD2. V lost 4 bases to trimming and J lost 3 bases; unmatched junction nucleotides: 3. Looked up from germline, CDR1 is LNHNV and CDR2 is YYDKDF (reference sequence). This CDR3 comprises 15 residues.

The chain joins TRBV2 to TRBJ2-2, with D possibly matching TRBD1 (5 bases). Trimming shortened V by 3 bases and J by 6 bases, and 11 bases separated the two germline ends. This CDR3 is 14 amino acids long. CDR1 SNHLY and CDR2 FYNNEI come from the germline V gene. The DNA for the CDR3 is TGTGCCAGCAGTGAGTCCAGGGCCGCCGGGGAGCTGTTTTTT. Translating gives CASSESRAAGELFF.

J is TRBJ1-5 and V is TRBV19; D ambiguous. V gave up 7 bases and J gave up 4 bases, with 20 bases separating them. CDR3 length: 16 residues. The germline gives CDR1 LNHDA, CDR2 SQIVND (reference sequence). The DNA for the CDR3 is TGTGCCAGTATGGGAGGCAGCGGCCCGCCTAATCAGCCCCAGCATTTT. It translates to CASMGGSGPPNQPQHF.

The chain recombines TRBV13 with TRBJ2-4, with 7 bases that match TRBD1. Germline CDR1 and CDR2: PRHDT and FYEKMQ (reference sequence). The CDR3 totals 12 residues. The V segment lost 8 bases and the J segment 7 bases; nucleotides outside the gene matches: 5. In DNA form, the CDR3 reads TGTGCCAGCGCTGAACAGGGGAACATTCAGTACTTC. This encodes CASAEQGNIQYF.

This chain uses TRBV28 with TRBJ2-4; the D gene is possibly TRBD1 (6 bases). The CDR3 covers 14 residues. V shed 3 bases and J shed 5 bases, with 11 bases lying between them. Germline CDR1 is MDHEN and CDR2 is SYDVKM. The CDR3 is CASSLTGFENIQYF. The DNA of the CDR3 is TGTGCCAGCAGTTTGACAGGTTTCGAAAACATTCAGTACTTC.

The V gene is TRBV11-2, the J gene TRBJ2-5; D may be TRBD1 (6 bases). Deletions cut 3 bases from V and 2 bases from J, with 16 bases between. The CDR3 has 16 residues. In germline, CDR1 is SGHAT, CDR2 FQNNGV. The DNA for the CDR3 is TGTGCCAGCAGCTTTTCCGGGACACCGATACAAGAGACCCAGTACTTC. Amino acid sequence: CASSFSGTPIQETQYF.

The rearrangement uses TRBV28 and TRBJ2-3, with 8 nucleotides matching TRBD1. V lost 4 bases to trimming and J lost 5 bases; unmatched junction nucleotides: 8. CDR1 is MDHEN, CDR2 SYDVKM, per germline. The CDR3 covers 15 residues. The CDR3 loop reads CASSSGQAEGDTQYF. The CDR3 nucleotides read TGTGCCAGCAGTTCGGGACAGGCGGAGGGAGATACGCAGTATTTT.

The chain joins TRBV5-1 to TRBJ2-2; 9 bases match TRBD1. The CDR3 extends over 19 amino acids. The germline V gene encodes CDR1 SGHRS and CDR2 YFSETQ. The V gene end was trimmed by 4 bases and the J gene end by 3 bases; junction bases not matched to a gene: 16. CDR3 residues: CASSSWTGDNSSYTGELFF. The CDR3, as DNA: TGCGCCAGCAGCAGCTGGACAGGGGACAATTCCTCCTACACCGGGGAGCTGTTTTTT.

This chain joins TRBV28 and TRBJ2-1; TRBD2 matches 11 bases. Germline CDR1 and CDR2: MDHEN and SYDVKM. Germline trimming cut 3 bases from V and 3 bases from J; bases unmatched to any gene: 10. The CDR3 consists of 18 residues. Written as DNA, the CDR3 is TGTGCCAGCAGTTTTCCGCGTGATAGCGGGGGGGACTACAATGAGCAGTTCTTC. Amino acids: CASSFPRDSGGDYNEQFF.